This TCR beta chain was retrieved from a study of identical twins. Germline V gene sequence: CDR1 SGDLS, CDR2 YYNGEE. CDR3 length: 15 residues. V gave up 4 bases and J gave up 4 bases; unmatched junction bases: 5. Template switching created a universal primer site, and the cDNA included unique molecular identifiers. TCRdb analysed the 5' RACE reads with MiXCR anew, one entry per CDR3 protein. The repertoire holds hundreds of thousands of distinct CDR3 sequences, approximately 24% seen once, with about 2.7% in the top ten. The same sample was also used in a study of T cells expressing NK-cell markers. From that report: From sorted CD3+CD56+NKG2C+, CD3+CD56+NKG2C- and CD3+CD56-NKG2C+ T cells came the TCR beta repertoires. One observes that, in four donors, these clonotypes were also the leading ones within the CD3+CD56-NKG2C+ fraction.

The genes are TRBV9 and TRBJ2-1, with 10 bases that match TRBD1. The sequence was collected from a woman aged 18-29 years in good health. The sequenced material came from CD4+ T cells sorted from blood. This CDR3 reads CASSSGQGRYNEQFF. In DNA form, the CDR3 reads TGTGCCAGCAGCTCGGGACAGGGGAGGTACAATGAGCAGTTCTTC.